This TCR beta chain appears in the sequencing data of a study of blood T cell repertoires in COVID-19. Study overall: COVID-19 samples, acute and convalescent, were from the United States, Italy and Spain. Sample material is recorded as cDNA or gDNA derived from T cells, B-cell-depleted T cells, or PBMCs.

In the original analysis: Amplification with reference gene primers provided the estimates of nucleated cell counts. TCRdb's copy holds only in-frame clones and misses some; the assay was immunoSEQ multiplex PCR. For V, J and clone size, that table is used; D and trimming come from the DNA. Here the sample spans about 250,000 clones, approximately 90% being singletons. The CDR3 has 16 amino acids. Between the trimmed V and J ends, which lost 7 bases and 7 bases, there was a span of 23 bases. The sequenced sample was peripheral blood. The genes are TRBV23-1 and TRBJ2-1; D remains ambiguous. TRBV23-1 is sorted into the ORF group, with uncertain function. This TCR came from a man under 40 with acute or convalescent COVID-19. The CDR3 reads CASTAKSLSYLNEQFF. DNA of the CDR3: TGCGCCAGCACCGCAAAGAGCTTGTCGTATTTGAATGAGCAGTTCTTC.